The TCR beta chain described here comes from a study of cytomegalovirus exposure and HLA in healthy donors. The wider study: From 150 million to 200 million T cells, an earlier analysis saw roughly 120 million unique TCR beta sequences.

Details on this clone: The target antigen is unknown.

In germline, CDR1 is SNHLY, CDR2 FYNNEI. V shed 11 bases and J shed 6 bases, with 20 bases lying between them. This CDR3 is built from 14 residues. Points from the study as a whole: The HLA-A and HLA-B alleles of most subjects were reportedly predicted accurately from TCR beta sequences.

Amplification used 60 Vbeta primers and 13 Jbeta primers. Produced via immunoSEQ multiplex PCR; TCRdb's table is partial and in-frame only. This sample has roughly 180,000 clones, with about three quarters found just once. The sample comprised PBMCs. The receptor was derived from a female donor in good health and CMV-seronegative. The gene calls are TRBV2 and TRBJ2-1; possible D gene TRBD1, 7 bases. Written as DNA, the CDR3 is TGTGCCCGCCATTCGGCAGGGGGGACCAATGAGCAGTTCTTC. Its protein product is CARHSAGGTNEQFF.